In this sample, the clone carrying this TCR beta chain turned up a few times. Using its own MiXCR run on the RT-PCR reads, TCRdb lists one record per CDR3 protein. This table has 550,000 to 750,000 distinct CDR3 sequences, 14% appearing once. The receptor was isolated from a female donor in good health, serving as a healthy control. The sample comprised memory CD4+ T cells from blood.

For the CDR3, the DNA is TGTGCCAGCAGAGGGGGGCGGAACACTGAAGCTTTCTTT. The encoded protein is CASRGGRNTEAFF. The chain links TRBV6-6 to TRBJ1-1, with TRBD1 as a possible D gene (6 bases). The germline CDR1 and CDR2 sequences are MNHNY and SVGAGI (reference sequence). The CDR3 has 13 residues. V lost 6 bases and J lost 1, with 9 bases in between.